The clone carrying this TCR beta chain was seen repeatedly, ten times or more. The junction had 10 bases not matched to a gene; V was cut back by 1 base and J by 7 bases. The germline gives CDR1 SGHKS, CDR2 YYEKEE (reference sequence). This CDR3 comprises 16 residues. Researchers prepared the TCRbeta library using unique molecular identifiers, the study reports. TCRdb ran MiXCR on the PCR reads and lists one entry per CDR3 protein. The sample carries about 270,000 distinct CDR3 sequences, approximately 9.8% recorded once. This sample is part of a study of T-cell reconstitution after alpha-beta-depleted transplantation in children.

The TCR was taken from a human donor who donated a stem cell graft to a child with SCID. The input for sequencing was PBMCs from the stem cell graft donor, taken from the stem cell graft. The chain joins TRBV5-5 to TRBJ1-5, with 8 bases lining up with TRBD1. The CDR3 sequence: CASSLTTQGAGQPQHF. For the CDR3, the DNA is TGTGCCAGCAGCTTGACAACCCAGGGGGCCGGCCAGCCCCAGCATTTT.